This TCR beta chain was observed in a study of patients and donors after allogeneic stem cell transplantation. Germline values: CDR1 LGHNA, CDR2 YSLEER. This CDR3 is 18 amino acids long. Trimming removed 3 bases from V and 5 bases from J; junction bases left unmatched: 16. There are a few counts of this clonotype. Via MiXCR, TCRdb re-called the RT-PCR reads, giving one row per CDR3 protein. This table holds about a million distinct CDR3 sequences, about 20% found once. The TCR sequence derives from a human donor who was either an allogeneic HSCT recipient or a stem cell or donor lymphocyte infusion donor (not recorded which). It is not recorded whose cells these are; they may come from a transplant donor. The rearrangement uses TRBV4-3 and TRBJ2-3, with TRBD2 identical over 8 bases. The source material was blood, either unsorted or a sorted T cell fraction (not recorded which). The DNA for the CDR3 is TGCGCCAGCAGCCATGAAATGGTCGGGCCTAGCGGGTTAGATACGCAGTATTTT. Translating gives CASSHEMVGPSGLDTQYF.